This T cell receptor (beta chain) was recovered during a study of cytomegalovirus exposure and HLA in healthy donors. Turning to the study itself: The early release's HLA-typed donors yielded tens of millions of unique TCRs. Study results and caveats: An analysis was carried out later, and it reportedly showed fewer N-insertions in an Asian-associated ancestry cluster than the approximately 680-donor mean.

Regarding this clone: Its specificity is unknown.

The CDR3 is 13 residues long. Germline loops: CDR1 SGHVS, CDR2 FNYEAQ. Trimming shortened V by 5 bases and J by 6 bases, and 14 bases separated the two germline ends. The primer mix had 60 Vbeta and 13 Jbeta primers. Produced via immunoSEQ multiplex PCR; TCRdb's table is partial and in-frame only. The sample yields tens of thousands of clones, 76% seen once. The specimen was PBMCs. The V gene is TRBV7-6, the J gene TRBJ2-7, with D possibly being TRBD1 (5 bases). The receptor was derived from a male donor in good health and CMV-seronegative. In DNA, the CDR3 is TGTGCCAGCAGCACCTCTCAGGGTAGCGAGCAGTACTTC. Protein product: CASSTSQGSEQYF.